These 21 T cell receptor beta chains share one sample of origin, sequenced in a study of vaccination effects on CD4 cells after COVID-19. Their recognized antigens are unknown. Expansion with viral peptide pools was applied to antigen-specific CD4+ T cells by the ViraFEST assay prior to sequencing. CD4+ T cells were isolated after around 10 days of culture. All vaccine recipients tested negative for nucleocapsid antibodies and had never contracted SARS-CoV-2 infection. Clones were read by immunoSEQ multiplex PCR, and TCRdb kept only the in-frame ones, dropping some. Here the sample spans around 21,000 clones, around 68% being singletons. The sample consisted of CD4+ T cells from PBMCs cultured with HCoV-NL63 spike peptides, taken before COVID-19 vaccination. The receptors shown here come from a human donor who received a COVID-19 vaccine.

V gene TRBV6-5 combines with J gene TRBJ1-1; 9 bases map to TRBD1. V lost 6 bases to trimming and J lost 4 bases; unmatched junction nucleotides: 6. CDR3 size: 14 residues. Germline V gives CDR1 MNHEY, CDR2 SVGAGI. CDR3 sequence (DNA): TGTGCCAGCAGCTGGACAGGGGTTCTCACTGAAGCTTTCTTT. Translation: CASSWTGVLTEAFF.

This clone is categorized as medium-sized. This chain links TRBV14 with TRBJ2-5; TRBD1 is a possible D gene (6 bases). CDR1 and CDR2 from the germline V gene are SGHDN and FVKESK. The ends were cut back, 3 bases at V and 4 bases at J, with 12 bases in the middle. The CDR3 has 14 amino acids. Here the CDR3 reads CASSQGPRGETQYF. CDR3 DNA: TGTGCCAGCAGCCAGGGACCCAGGGGAGAGACCCAGTACTTC.

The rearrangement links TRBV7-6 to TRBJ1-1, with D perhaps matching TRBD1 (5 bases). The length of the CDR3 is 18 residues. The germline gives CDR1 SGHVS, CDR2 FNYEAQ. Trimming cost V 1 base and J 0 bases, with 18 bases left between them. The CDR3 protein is CASSLEVPGRWMNTEAFF. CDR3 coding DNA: TGTGCCAGCAGCTTAGAGGTACCGGGACGGTGGATGAACACTGAAGCTTTCTTT. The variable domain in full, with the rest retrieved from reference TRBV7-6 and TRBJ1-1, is GAGVSQSPRYKVTKRGQDVALRCDPISGHVSLYWYRQALGQGPEFLTYFNYEAQQDKSGLPNDRFSAERPEGSISTLTIQRTEQRDSAMYRCASSLEVPGRWMNTEAFFGQGTRLTVV.

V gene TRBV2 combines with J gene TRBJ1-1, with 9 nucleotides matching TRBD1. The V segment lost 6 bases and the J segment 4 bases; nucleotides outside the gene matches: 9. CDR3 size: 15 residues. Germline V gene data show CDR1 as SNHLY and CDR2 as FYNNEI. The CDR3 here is CASRPLQGAGTEAFF. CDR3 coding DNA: TGTGCCAGCAGACCCTTACAGGGGGCCGGCACTGAAGCTTTCTTT.

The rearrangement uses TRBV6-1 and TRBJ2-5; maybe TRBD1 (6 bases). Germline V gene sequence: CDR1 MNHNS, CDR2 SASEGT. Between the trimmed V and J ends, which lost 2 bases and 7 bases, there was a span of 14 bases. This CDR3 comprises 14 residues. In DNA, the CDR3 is TGTGCCAGCAGTGAAAACAGGGTTAAGGGGACCCAGTACTTC. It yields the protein CASSENRVKGTQYF.

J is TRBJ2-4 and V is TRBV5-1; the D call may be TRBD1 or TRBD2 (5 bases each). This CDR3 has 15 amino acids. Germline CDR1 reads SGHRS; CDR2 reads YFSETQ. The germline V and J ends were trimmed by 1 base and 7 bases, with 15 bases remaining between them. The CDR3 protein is CASSLFGGPGNIQYF. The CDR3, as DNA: TGCGCCAGCAGCTTGTTTGGGGGTCCAGGGAACATTCAGTACTTC. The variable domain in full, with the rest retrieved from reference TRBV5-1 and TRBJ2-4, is KAGVTQTPRYLIKTRGQQVTLSCSPISGHRSVSWYQQTPGQGLQFLFEYFSETQRNKGNFPGRFSGRQFSNSRSEMNVSTLELGDSALYLCASSLFGGPGNIQYFGAGTRLSVL.

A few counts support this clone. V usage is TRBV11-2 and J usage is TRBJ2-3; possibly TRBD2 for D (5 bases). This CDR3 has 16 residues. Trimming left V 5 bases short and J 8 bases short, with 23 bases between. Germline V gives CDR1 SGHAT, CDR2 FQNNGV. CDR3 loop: CASSPRLGAATGTQYF. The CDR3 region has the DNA TGTGCCAGCAGCCCGCGACTGGGAGCTGCTACGGGTACGCAGTATTTT.

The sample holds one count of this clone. CDR3 sequence: CASGLAPVNEQFF. The CDR3 bases are TGTGCCAGCGGACTAGCGCCCGTCAATGAGCAGTTCTTC. The V and J genes are TRBV6-5 and TRBJ2-1, with TRBD2 matching over 9 bases. Losses at the gene ends were 8 bases for V and 6 bases for J; bases not matched to a gene: 5. The germline CDR1 and CDR2 sequences are MNHEY and SVGAGI. The CDR3 length is 13 residues.

CDR3 coding DNA: TGTGCCAGCAGTTCAGTCAACAGGGGAGTTAACACTGAAGCTTTCTTT. It translates to CASSSVNRGVNTEAFF. The chain has TRBV2 and TRBJ1-1, with 7 bases matching TRBD1. The V and J ends lost 5 bases and 2 bases, in that order; junction bases with no gene match: 11. The CDR3 sequence is 16 residues long. Germline values: CDR1 SNHLY, CDR2 FYNNEI.

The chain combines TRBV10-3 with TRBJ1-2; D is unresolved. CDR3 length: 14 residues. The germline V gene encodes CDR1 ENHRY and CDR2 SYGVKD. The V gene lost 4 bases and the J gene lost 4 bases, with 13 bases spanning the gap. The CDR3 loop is CAISARLDPYGYTF. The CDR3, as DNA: TGTGCCATCAGTGCTCGGTTGGATCCCTATGGCTACACCTTC.

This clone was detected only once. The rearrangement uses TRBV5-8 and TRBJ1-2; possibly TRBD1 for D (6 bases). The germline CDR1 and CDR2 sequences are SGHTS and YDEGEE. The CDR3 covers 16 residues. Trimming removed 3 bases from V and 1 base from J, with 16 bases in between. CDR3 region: CASSWTPGGHNYGYTF. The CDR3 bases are TGTGCCAGCAGCTGGACACCCGGGGGGCATAACTATGGCTACACCTTC.

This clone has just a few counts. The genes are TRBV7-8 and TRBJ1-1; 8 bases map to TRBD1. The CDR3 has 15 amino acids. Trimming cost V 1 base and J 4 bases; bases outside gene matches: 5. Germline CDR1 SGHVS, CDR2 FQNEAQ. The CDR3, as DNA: TGTGCCAGCAGCTTAGATCAGGGGGCCGGCACTGAAGCTTTCTTT. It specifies CASSLDQGAGTEAFF.

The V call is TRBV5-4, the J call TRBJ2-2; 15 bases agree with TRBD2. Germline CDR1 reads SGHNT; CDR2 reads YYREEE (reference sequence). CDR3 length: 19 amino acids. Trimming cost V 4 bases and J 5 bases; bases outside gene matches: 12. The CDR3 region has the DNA TGTGCCAGCAGCAAAGAGGGACTAGCGGGGGGAAGGAATACCGGGGAGCTGTTTTTT. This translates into CASSKEGLAGGRNTGELFF. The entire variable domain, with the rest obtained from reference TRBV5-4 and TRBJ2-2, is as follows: ETGVTQSPTHLIKTRGQQVTLRCSSQSGHNTVSWYQQALGQGPQFIFQYYREEENGRGNFPPRFSGLQFPNYSSELNVNALELDDSALYLCASSKEGLAGGRNTGELFFGEGSRLTVL.

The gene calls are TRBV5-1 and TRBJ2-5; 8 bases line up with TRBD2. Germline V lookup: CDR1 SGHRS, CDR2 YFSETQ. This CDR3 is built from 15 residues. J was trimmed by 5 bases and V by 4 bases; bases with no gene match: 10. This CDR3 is CASSPGGARAETQYF. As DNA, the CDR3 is TGCGCCAGCAGCCCCGGGGGGGCTCGGGCGGAGACCCAGTACTTC.

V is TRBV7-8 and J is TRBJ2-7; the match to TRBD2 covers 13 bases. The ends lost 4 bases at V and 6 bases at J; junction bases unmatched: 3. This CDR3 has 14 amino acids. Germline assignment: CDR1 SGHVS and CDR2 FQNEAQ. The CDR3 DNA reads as TGTGCCAGCAGCTGGACTAGCGGGGGTGGCGAGCAGTACTTC. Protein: CASSWTSGGGEQYF.

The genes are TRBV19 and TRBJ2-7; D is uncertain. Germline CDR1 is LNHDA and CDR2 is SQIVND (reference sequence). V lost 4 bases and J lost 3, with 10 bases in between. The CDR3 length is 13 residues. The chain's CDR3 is CASSRDGRYEQYF. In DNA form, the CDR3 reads TGTGCCAGTAGTAGAGACGGCCGCTACGAGCAGTACTTC.

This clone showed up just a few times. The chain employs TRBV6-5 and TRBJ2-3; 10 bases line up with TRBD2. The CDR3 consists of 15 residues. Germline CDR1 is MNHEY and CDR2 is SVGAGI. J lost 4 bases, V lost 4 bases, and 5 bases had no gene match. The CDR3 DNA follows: TGTGCCAGCAGTTCCCAGCGGGGGGGCCCAGATACGCAGTATTTT. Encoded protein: CASSSQRGGPDTQYF.

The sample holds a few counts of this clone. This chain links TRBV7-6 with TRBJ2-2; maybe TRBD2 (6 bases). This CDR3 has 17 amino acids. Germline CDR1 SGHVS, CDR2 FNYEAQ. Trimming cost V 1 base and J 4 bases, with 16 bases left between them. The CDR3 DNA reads TGTGCCAGCAGCTTAGTTCGGGCAGGGAGGAGCACCGGGGAGCTGTTTTTT. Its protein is CASSLVRAGRSTGELFF.

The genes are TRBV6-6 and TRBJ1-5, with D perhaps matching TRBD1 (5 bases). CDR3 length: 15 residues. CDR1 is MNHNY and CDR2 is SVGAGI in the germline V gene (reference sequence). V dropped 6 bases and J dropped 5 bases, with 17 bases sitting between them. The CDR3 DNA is TGTGCCAGCAGACACGGGGGGTTAGGGGATCAGCCCCAGCATTTT. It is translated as CASRHGGLGDQPQHF.

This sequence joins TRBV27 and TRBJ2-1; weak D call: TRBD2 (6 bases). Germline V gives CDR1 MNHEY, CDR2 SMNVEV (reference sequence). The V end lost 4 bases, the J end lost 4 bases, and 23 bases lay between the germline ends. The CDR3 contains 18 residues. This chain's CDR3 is CASSSFGVAGIEYNEQFF. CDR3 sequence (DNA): TGTGCCAGCAGTTCTTTCGGAGTGGCGGGAATCGAATACAATGAGCAGTTCTTC.

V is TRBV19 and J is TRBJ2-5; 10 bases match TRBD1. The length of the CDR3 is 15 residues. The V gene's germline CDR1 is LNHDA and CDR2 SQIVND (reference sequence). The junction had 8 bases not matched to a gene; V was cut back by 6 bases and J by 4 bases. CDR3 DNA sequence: TGTGCCAGTAGGTCAGGACAGGGGGTTGTAGAGACCCAGTACTTC. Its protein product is CASRSGQGVVETQYF.